The clone carrying this T cell receptor beta chain was recorded many times. MiXCR, applied by TCRdb to the 5' RACE reads, yields one record per CDR3 protein. In the table there are 71,000 or so distinct CDR3 sequences, approximately 13% of which are singletons. The sample belongs to a study of neurological immune-mediated disorders. This CDR3 is 16 amino acids long. The germline V gene encodes CDR1 KGHDR and CDR2 SFDVKD. Deletions cut 3 bases from V and 4 bases from J, with 15 bases between. Regarding time point: longitudinal time-point 1 (baseline). This clonotype originated in a female donor with HTLV-1-associated myelopathy (HAM/TSP). The chain carries TRBV24-1 and TRBJ1-5, with D tentatively TRBD1 (5 bases). Sample: PBMCs. The CDR3: CATSDSGAYRNQPQHF. In DNA form, the CDR3 reads TGTGCCACCAGTGATAGTGGGGCTTATAGGAATCAGCCCCAGCATTTT.